Sequencing of this T cell receptor beta chain was carried out in a study of cytomegalovirus exposure and HLA in healthy donors. Study in general: Earlier sequencing of some 190 million T cells yielded about 120 million unique TCR beta sequences.

PCR amplification relied on 60 Vbeta primers (plus 13 Jbeta primers). Only in-frame clones appear in the TCRdb table, and some are missing; sequencing was by immunoSEQ multiplex PCR. The data show 150,000 to 200,000 clones, approximately 76% seen once. The CDR3 has 13 residues. With 6 bases clipped from V and 7 bases from J, the junction kept 5 bases outside the gene matches. The germline gives CDR1 SNHLY, CDR2 FYNNEI. Input material: PBMCs. The chain joins TRBV2 to TRBJ1-2, with 10 bases that match TRBD1. This receptor was obtained from a female donor in good health and CMV-seronegative. CDR3 loop: CASSGQGEAGYTF. The CDR3 DNA reads TGTGCCAGCAGCGGACAGGGGGAGGCTGGCTACACCTTC.